One and the same sample provided the 7 T cell receptor beta chains below, sequenced in a study of cytotoxic CD8 clonotypes in ibrutinib-treated CLL. Libraries were prepared by immunoSEQ multiplex PCR; TCRdb keeps only in-frame clonotypes and omits some of them. The sample has about 14,000 clones, 70% seen once. This sample comprised PBMCs, obtained before ibrutinib treatment. The source of these receptors is a human donor with chronic lymphocytic leukemia.

This clone was recorded once. Other DNA sequences in the sample encode the same CDR3. CDR3 bases: TGTGCCAGCTCACCAAGCACAGATACGCAGTATTTT. It is translated as CASSPSTDTQYF. The chain is built from TRBV18 and TRBJ2-3; D gene uncertain. CDR1 KGHSH and CDR2 LQKENI come from the germline V gene. V dropped 2 bases and J dropped 0 bases, with 0 bases sitting between them. The CDR3 is made up of 12 amino acids.

V is TRBV30 and J is TRBJ2-5; no clear D. This CDR3 has 13 residues. Germline V gene data show CDR1 as GTSNPN and CDR2 as SVGIG (reference sequence). Between the trimmed V and J ends, which lost 7 bases and 7 bases, there was a span of 19 bases. CDR3 coding DNA: TGTGCCTTGGGTGCCCGCGGTGGTGGGACCCAGTACTTC. Amino acid sequence: CALGARGGGTQYF.

The chain uses TRBV29-1 and TRBJ2-7; the match to TRBD2 covers 7 bases. V was clipped by 6 bases and J by 0 bases; unmatched bases: 5. The CDR3 extends over 13 amino acids. The germline CDR1 and CDR2 sequences are SQVTM and ANQGSEA. This CDR3 reads CSVGTTISYEQYF. In DNA form, the CDR3 reads TGCAGCGTAGGGACTACGATCTCCTACGAGCAGTACTTC.

The CDR3 region is CASSPRGTDPNYGYTF. The CDR3 bases are TGTGCCAGCAGCCCCCGGGGGACAGACCCTAACTATGGCTACACCTTC. The V gene is TRBV7-9, the J gene TRBJ1-2, with TRBD1 identical over 7 bases. The CDR3 contains 16 residues. Trimming removed 5 bases from V and 0 bases from J; junction bases left unmatched: 9. In germline, CDR1 is SEHNR, CDR2 FQNEAQ (reference sequence).

This clone was observed once. The V call is TRBV5-1, the J call TRBJ2-1; no clear D gene. The CDR3 has 16 residues. Germline V gene lookup returns CDR1 SGHRS and CDR2 YFSETQ. V lost 1 base and J lost 5, with 16 bases in between. The CDR3 region is CASSLTGRQAHNEQFF. The CDR3 DNA follows: TGCGCCAGCAGCTTGACGGGCCGCCAGGCCCACAATGAGCAGTTCTTC. Supplemented by reference TRBV5-1 and TRBJ2-1, the full variable domain reads KAGVTQTPRYLIKTRGQQVTLSCSPISGHRSVSWYQQTPGQGLQFLFEYFSETQRNKGNFPGRFSGRQFSNSRSEMNVSTLELGDSALYLCASSLTGRQAHNEQFFGPGTRLTVL.

The gene calls are TRBV6-1 and TRBJ1-1; the D gene is possibly TRBD1 (6 bases). CDR1 and CDR2 from the germline V gene are MNHNS and SASEGT. With 5 bases removed from V and 1 base from J, the gap between germline ends came to 11 bases. The length of the CDR3 is 14 residues. The CDR3 nucleotides are TGTGCCAGCAGTTCGAGACAGGAGAACACTGAAGCTTTCTTT. Protein product: CASSSRQENTEAFF.

This chain connects TRBV7-2 to TRBJ1-4; tentative D call: TRBD1 (5 bases). The CDR3 is 15 residues long. The germline V gene has CDR1 SGHTA and CDR2 FQGNSA. V dropped 3 bases and J dropped 7 bases, with 15 bases sitting between them. Here the CDR3 reads CASSFRSGGFEKLFF. In DNA form, the CDR3 reads TGTGCCAGCAGCTTCCGCTCGGGGGGGTTTGAAAAACTGTTTTTT.